This T cell receptor beta chain was captured by sequencing in a study of blood T cells in healthy people across ages (dated by TCRdb to the mid-2010s). Regarding the complete study: Template switching captured roughly one uniquely barcoded TCR beta cDNA molecule per two T cells in model experiments. To track age-related changes in TCR beta repertoire diversity, the study relied on deep sequencing normalized with unique cDNA molecular identifiers. Using the same blood draw, the study looked at two additional independent replicas of 1 million unique cDNA reads for two donors, one aged 18 to 29 and the other aged 80 or older. The donors were divided into four age groups: young (average approximately 17 years), middle-aged (approximately 39), aged (about 56) and long-lived (roughly 88). Donors of different ages were randomly distributed across sequencing lanes to avoid experimental bias. Study-wide findings and limitations: Estimates of total diversity based on one million sequenced T cells were regarded as lower bounds and as underestimates. Compared with the aged group, the long-lived group had more naive CD4+ T cells, fewer expanded clones and increased TCR diversity, a pattern suggesting age selection. The percentage of naive T cells measured by flow cytometry correlated strongly with observed TCR beta diversity. Because donor CMV infection status was unknown, age-related changes in expanded clonotypes were potentially confounded. Conclusive comparison of naive and antigen-experienced compartments was prevented by the profiling of bulk unsorted PBMCs. Observed TCR beta diversity per million T cells fell roughly linearly with age, and a significant reduction was already apparent by age about 43.

Via the germline V gene (reference sequence), CDR1 is PRHDT and CDR2 FYEKMQ. The CDR3 covers 15 residues, taking in both the cysteine and the phenylalanine. Just CDR3 DNA is preserved here, 45 bases in frame from base 1. Trimming takes 0 bases from V and 4 bases from J, and the germline ends sit 12 bases apart. The protocol used for the library was 5' RACE. TCRdb shows the sequencer as Illumina HiSeq 2500. The second PCR ran for roughly 7 to 11 cycles and used a J-beta primer mix along with a sample-barcoded 5' primer. Each TCR beta cDNA molecule received a unique molecular identifier from a template-switch 5' adaptor carrying 12 random nucleotides. Each sample yielded at least 2.5 million CDR3-containing paired-end reads. All of the RNA was converted into first-strand cDNA using the Mint cDNA synthesis kit, with a TRBC-specific oligonucleotide serving as the primer. All cDNA was treated with uracil-DNA glycosylase and then went through a first 18-cycle PCR with the universal primers M1SS and BC2_uni_R. The authors processed their data as follows. Normalization of each sample was performed by random selection of 1 million high-quality reads, each carrying a distinct molecular identifier. Reads sharing molecular identifiers were discarded rather than binned into consensus sequences. CDR3 identification, clonotype clustering and error correction used MiTCR with a Q25 quality threshold and the strictest error-elimination algorithm. A nonparametric unseen species model with Euler transformation was used to estimate lower-bound total TCR beta diversity. TCRdb reran the public reads through fastp at Q25 and MiXCR, keeping productive beta chains. Rows with a matching CDR3 protein are joined into one entry that keeps the most common DNA and genes. The V and J calls come from TCRdb's annotation, not from the publication. For this sample there are 600,000 to 800,000 distinct CDR3 sequences; 21% appear just once. The top ten hold roughly 3.9% of the sample.

Systemically healthy Caucasian individuals from Russia, 39 in total and aged roughly 6 to 100 years, were included as donors. Each donor gave around 9.5 milliliters of peripheral blood, collected into EDTA-treated Vacutainer tubes. Ficoll-Paque density-gradient centrifugation was used to isolate PBMCs, with at least 7 million per sample. Total RNA was extracted from PBMCs with Trizol reagent, with at least 6 micrograms obtained per sample. Naive CD45RAhigh/CD27high T cell percentages were measured by flow cytometry on a PBMC aliquot from every donor. This clonotype was recorded many times. The specificity of this receptor is unknown. Within one base of it there is no much larger clone, and no base qualities were kept.

The sequenced sample was blood. The chain links TRBV13 with TRBJ2-5, with the D segment identity uncertain. This receptor was taken from a man aged 65 to 85 in good health. The CDR3 protein: CASSLGGWARETQYF. The sequence in DNA is TGTGCCAGCAGCTTAGGCGGGTGGGCGCGAGAGACCCAGTACTTC.